Listed below are T cell receptor beta chains from one sample, sequenced in a study of OX40 agonist ivuxolimab in advanced cancers. Profiling relied on immunoSEQ multiplex PCR, and the TCRdb table lists in-frame clones only, not all of them. The sample has 55,000 to 85,000 clones; just over 85% are singletons. The material sequenced was CD4+ or CD8+ T cells sorted from blood, taken in a trial of the OX40 agonist ivuxolimab. These receptors originate from an adult with an advanced solid tumor such as melanoma, head and neck, liver or kidney cancer. Each CDR3 is given with its conserved first and last residue. The D gene is left open where the match is weak. Rows may omit the clone size; those that give it use once, few, many or a size class.

j_call | d_call | clone_size | v_call | cdr3_nt | cdr3_aa
TRBJ1-2 | TRBD1 | - | TRBV29-1 | TGCAGCGTCAGGGGGCTGCTATATGGCTACACCTTC | CSVRGLLYGYTF
TRBJ2-6 | - | - | TRBV7-9 | TGTGCCAGCAGCTTAGATGCCGGTGGGGCCAACGTCCTGACTTTC | CASSLDAGGANVLTF
TRBJ2-7 | - | - | TRBV6-6 | TGTGCCACCCCTTACACCGGACGGGGGCTTTATGCCGAGCAGTACTTC | CATPYTGRGLYAEQYF
TRBJ2-7 | TRBD2 | - | TRBV5-1 | TGTGCCAGCAGCCCCACCCGGCTAGCGGGCCTGGAGCAGTACTTC | CASSPTRLAGLEQYF
TRBJ2-4 | TRBD1 | - | TRBV5-1 | TGCGCCAGCAGCGGGACAGGGGGCGCTGGGAACATTCAGTACTTC | CASSGTGGAGNIQYF
TRBJ1-6 | - | - | TRBV6-6 | TGTGCCAGCAGTTACTCCGGGGGGAATTCACCCCTCCACTTT | CASSYSGGNSPLHF
TRBJ2-1 | TRBD2 | - | TRBV4-2 | TGTGCCAGCAGCCCCGGGACTAGCGGGGGGGCGTTAGATGAGCAGTTCTTC | CASSPGTSGGALDEQFF
TRBJ1-4 | - | - | TRBV27 | TGTGCCAGCAGTCAATCAAAGTCCCCTCGGGGAACTAATGAAAAACTGTTTTTT | CASSQSKSPRGTNEKLFF
TRBJ1-6 | - | - | TRBV6-1 | TGTGCCAGCAGTGAAGGGGCCACGGGTTCACCCCTCCACTTT | CASSEGATGSPLHF
TRBJ1-5 | TRBD1 | - | TRBV5-1 | TGCGCCAGCAGCAGAACAGGGGGCAATCAGCCCCAGCATTTT | CASSRTGGNQPQHF
TRBJ1-5 | - | - | TRBV12-5 | TGTGCTAGTGGCTCGGGGACGGTCGACCGGCAGCCCCAGCATTTT | CASGSGTVDRQPQHF
TRBJ1-3 | - | - | TRBV6-5 | TGTGCCAGCAGTCTGATTTCCTCCGGAAACACCATATATTTT | CASSLISSGNTIYF
TRBJ1-2 | - | - | TRBV28 | TGTGCCAGCAGATCCCGAGGGGAAGGATATGGCTACACCTTC | CASRSRGEGYGYTF
TRBJ2-2 | - | - | TRBV7-3 | TGTGCCAGCAGCTTAGTCCCCACTTCGTCGGGCGGGGAGCTGTTTTTT | CASSLVPTSSGGELFF
TRBJ2-5 | - | - | TRBV2 | TGTGCCAGCAGTGAAGCGGGGCTAGGGCGGGAGACCCAGTACTTC | CASSEAGLGRETQYF
TRBJ1-4 | - | - | TRBV25-1 | TGTGCCAGCAGTGATTCCGGGCCGGCCGGTAATGAAAAACTGTTTTTT | CASSDSGPAGNEKLFF
TRBJ1-2 | TRBD1 | - | TRBV2 | TGTGCCAGCAGTGAGGACAGGGCATATGGCTACACCTTC | CASSEDRAYGYTF
TRBJ1-2 | TRBD1 | - | TRBV4-2 | TGTGCCAGCAGCCAAGATGGACAGGGTAGGAGGTACACCTTC | CASSQDGQGRRYTF
TRBJ1-4 | TRBD1 | - | TRBV4-2 | TGTGCCAGCAGCCAGCCCTCCGGGACAGGGGACGAAAAACTGTTTTTT | CASSQPSGTGDEKLFF
TRBJ2-1 | TRBD2 | - | TRBV29-1 | TGCAGCGTTGATCGCGGGGGGGCCTACAATGAGCAGTTCTTC | CSVDRGGAYNEQFF
TRBJ1-5 | TRBD1 | - | TRBV4-3 | TGCGCCAGCAGCCAAGAAGTAGGGACAGGGGCGGGTCAGCCCCAGCATTTT | CASSQEVGTGAGQPQHF
TRBJ2-5 | TRBD1 | - | TRBV6-1 | TGTGCCAGCAGTGCCGGGACAGCCCTAGAGACCCAGTACTTC | CASSAGTALETQYF
TRBJ2-1 | - | - | TRBV6-1 | TGTGCCAGCAAAACAGACAATGAGCAGTTCTTC | CASKTDNEQFF
TRBJ1-5 | TRBD1 | - | TRBV28 | TGTGCCAGCAGATGGACAGGGAACAATCAGCCCCAGCATTTT | CASRWTGNNQPQHF
TRBJ1-1 | - | - | TRBV21-1 | TGTGCCAGCAGCAAAAATCGGGGGCTCTCTGAAGCTTTCTTT | CASSKNRGLSEAFF
TRBJ1-1 | - | - | TRBV7-2 | TGTGCCAGCAGCTTAAGTTCTTTTAACACTGAAGCTTTCTTT | CASSLSSFNTEAFF
TRBJ2-1 | - | - | TRBV5-1 | TGCGCCAGCAGCTTGGGGACAGTAAACAATGAGCAGTTCTTC | CASSLGTVNNEQFF
TRBJ2-3 | - | - | TRBV7-2 | TGTGCCAGCAGCCCCAGCACAGATACGCAGTATTTT | CASSPSTDTQYF
TRBJ1-4 | - | - | TRBV5-6 | TGTGCCAGCAGCTTTGAGAGGCTTGCTGAAAAACTGTTTTTT | CASSFERLAEKLFF
TRBJ1-2 | - | - | TRBV28 | TGTGCCAGCGGGTCAGGGTGGTATGGCTACACCTTC | CASGSGWYGYTF
TRBJ2-1 | - | once | TRBV5-4 | TGTGCCAGCAGCTTTCGCGGAGACTCCTACAATGAGCAGTTCTTC | CASSFRGDSYNEQFF
TRBJ2-2 | TRBD1 | - | TRBV11-1 | TGTGCCAGCAGCACAGGGGATACCGGGGAGCTGTTTTTT | CASSTGDTGELFF
TRBJ2-7 | - | - | TRBV30 | TGTGCCTGGACCCCCTTAGGGGGGGAATTCAGCGAGCAGTACTTC | CAWTPLGGEFSEQYF
TRBJ2-5 | TRBD1 | - | TRBV7-3 | TGTGCCAGCAGCCCTACGACAGGGGGGGGACAAGAGACCCAGTACTTC | CASSPTTGGGQETQYF
TRBJ1-1 | - | - | TRBV7-2 | TGTGCCAGCTCCAGGAATGTGGGGAACACTGAAGCTTTCTTT | CASSRNVGNTEAFF
TRBJ1-1 | - | - | TRBV6-5 | TGTGCCAGCTGGTCGGGATTGGGGACTGAAGCTTTCTTT | CASWSGLGTEAFF
TRBJ1-2 | TRBD1 | - | TRBV9 | TGTGCCAGCAGCCGGGACAGAAACTATGGCTACACCTTC | CASSRDRNYGYTF
TRBJ1-6 | TRBD1 | - | TRBV11-2 | TGTGCCAGCAGCCCGACAGGGTTCTCACCCCTCCACTTT | CASSPTGFSPLHF
TRBJ1-2 | - | - | TRBV5-1 | TGCGCCAGCAGCTTGCGGCAGGGGCATGGCTACACCTTC | CASSLRQGHGYTF
TRBJ1-5 | TRBD1 | - | TRBV19 | TGTGCCAGTAGTGGCCGGGACAGCTGGCAGCCCCAGCATTTT | CASSGRDSWQPQHF
TRBJ1-1 | - | - | TRBV15 | TGTGCCACCAGCAGAGATCCAAGGTTGGGCACTGAAGCTTTCTTT | CATSRDPRLGTEAFF
TRBJ2-7 | - | once | TRBV4-1 | TGCGCCAGCAGCCAAAGAGGACTCGGACGCCTCTCCTACGAGCAGTACTTC | CASSQRGLGRLSYEQYF
TRBJ2-7 | TRBD1 | - | TRBV6-1 | TGTGCCAGCAGTGCCTGGACAGGGGGGGACGAGCAGTACTTC | CASSAWTGGDEQYF
TRBJ1-2 | - | - | TRBV5-1 | TGCGCCAGCAGCTTGGAGGGGCAGGGATTCGGTTCCGGCTATGGCTACACCTTC | CASSLEGQGFGSGYGYTF
TRBJ2-2 | - | - | TRBV9 | TGTGCCAGCAGCGTAGATGCTAGCGACACCGGGGAGCTGTTTTTT | CASSVDASDTGELFF
TRBJ2-5 | - | - | TRBV11-2 | TGTGCCAGCAGCTTAGTATCCGGGGAAGAGACCCAGTACTTC | CASSLVSGEETQYF
TRBJ1-4 | - | - | TRBV4-1 | TGCGCCAGCAGCCAAGATAATGGACTCAAAGTTAATGAAAAACTGTTTTTT | CASSQDNGLKVNEKLFF
TRBJ2-7 | - | - | TRBV5-4 | TGTGCCAGCAGCACACGGCGTTCCGCAGAGCAGTACTTC | CASSTRRSAEQYF
TRBJ1-6 | TRBD1 | - | TRBV5-6 | TGTGCCAGCAGCGTGGACAGGCGGGGTTCACCCCTCCACTTT | CASSVDRRGSPLHF
TRBJ2-7 | - | - | TRBV9 | TGTGCCAGCAGCGTAGGCTCCGTAGTCTACCTGGGCGAGCAGTACTTC | CASSVGSVVYLGEQYF
TRBJ1-2 | - | once | TRBV4-2 | TGTGCCAGCAGCCAAGAACTACAGGAGCCTAACTATGGCTACACCTTC | CASSQELQEPNYGYTF
TRBJ2-5 | - | - | TRBV2 | TGTGCCAGCAGGCGTAGCAGTCCGGGTGAAGGGACCCAGTACTTC | CASRRSSPGEGTQYF
TRBJ2-5 | - | once | TRBV5-1 | TGCGCCAGCAGGTTTACAGGGAACCAGTACTTC | CASRFTGNQYF
TRBJ2-3 | TRBD1 | - | TRBV7-9 | TGTGCCAGCAGGGGACAGGGGACAGATACGCAGTATTTT | CASRGQGTDTQYF